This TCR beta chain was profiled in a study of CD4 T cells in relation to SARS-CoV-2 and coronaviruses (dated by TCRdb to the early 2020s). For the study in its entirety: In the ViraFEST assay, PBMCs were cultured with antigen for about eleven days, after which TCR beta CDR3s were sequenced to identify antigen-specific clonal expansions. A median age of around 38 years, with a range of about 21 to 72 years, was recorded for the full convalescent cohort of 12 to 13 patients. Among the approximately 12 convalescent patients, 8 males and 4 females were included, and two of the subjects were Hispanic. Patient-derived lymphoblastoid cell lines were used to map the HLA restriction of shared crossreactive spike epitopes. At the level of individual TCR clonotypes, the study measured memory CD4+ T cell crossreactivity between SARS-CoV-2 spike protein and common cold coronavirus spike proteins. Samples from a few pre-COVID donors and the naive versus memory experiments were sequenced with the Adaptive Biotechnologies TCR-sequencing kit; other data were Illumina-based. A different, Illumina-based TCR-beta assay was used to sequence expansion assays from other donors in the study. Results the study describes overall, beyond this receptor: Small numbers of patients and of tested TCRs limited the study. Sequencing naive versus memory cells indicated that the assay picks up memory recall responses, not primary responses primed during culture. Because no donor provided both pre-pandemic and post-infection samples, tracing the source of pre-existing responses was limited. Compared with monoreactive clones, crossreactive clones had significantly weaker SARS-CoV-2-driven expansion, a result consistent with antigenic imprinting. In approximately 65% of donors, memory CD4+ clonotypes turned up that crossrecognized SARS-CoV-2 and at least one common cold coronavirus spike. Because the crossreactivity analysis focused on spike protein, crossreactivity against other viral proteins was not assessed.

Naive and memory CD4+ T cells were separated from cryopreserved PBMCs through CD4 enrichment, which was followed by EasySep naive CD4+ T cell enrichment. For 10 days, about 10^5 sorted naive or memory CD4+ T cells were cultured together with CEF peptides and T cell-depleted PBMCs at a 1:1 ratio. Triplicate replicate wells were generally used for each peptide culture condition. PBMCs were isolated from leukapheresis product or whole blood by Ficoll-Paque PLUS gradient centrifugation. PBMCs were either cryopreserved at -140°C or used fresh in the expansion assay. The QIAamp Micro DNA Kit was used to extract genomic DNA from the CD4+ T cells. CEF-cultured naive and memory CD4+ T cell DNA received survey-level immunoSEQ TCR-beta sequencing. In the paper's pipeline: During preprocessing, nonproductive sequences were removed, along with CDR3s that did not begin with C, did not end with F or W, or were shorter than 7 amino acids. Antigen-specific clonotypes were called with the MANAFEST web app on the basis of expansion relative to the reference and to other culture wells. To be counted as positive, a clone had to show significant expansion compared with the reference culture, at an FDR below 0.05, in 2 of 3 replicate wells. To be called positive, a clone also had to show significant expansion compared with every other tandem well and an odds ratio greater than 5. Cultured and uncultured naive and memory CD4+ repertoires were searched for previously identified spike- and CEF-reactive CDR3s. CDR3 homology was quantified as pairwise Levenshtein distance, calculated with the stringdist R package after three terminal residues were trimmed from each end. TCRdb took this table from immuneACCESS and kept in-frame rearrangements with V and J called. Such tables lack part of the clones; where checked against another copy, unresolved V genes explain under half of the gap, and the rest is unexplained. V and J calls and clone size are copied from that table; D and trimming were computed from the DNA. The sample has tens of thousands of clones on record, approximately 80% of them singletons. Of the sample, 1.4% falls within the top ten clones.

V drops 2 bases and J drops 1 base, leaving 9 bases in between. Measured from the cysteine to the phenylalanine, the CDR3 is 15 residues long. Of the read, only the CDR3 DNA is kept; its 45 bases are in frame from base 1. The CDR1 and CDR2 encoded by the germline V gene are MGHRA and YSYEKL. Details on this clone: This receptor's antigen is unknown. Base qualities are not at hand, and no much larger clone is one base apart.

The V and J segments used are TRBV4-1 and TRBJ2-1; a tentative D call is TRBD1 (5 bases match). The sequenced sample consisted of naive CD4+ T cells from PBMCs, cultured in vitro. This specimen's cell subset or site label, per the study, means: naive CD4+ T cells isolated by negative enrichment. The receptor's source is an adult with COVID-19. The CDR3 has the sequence CASSQIGASYNEQFF. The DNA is TGCGCCAGCAGCCAAATAGGGGCGTCCTACAATGAGCAGTTCTTC.